Each of the 28 T cell receptor beta chains below was sequenced from the same sample in a study of tumor-infiltrating lymphocytes in primary liver carcinoma. It was unsorted whole blood that yielded blood RNA, and germline DNA was also extracted. Total RNA amounting to approximately 460 ng was the source from which TCR beta cDNA was made with a constant-region primer. For TCR beta, libraries were produced by three nested multiplex PCR rounds using slightly modified ARM-PCR. PCR rounds one and two used TRBV1-TRBV30 forward primers with a C-beta reverse primer for 10 cycles each. TCRdb re-called the multiplex PCR reads with MiXCR, one entry per CDR3 protein. The table lists some 180,000 distinct CDR3 sequences, about 60% of them singletons, with under 75% in the top ten. The sample taken for sequencing was peripheral blood. These receptors were taken from a man aged 40-55 years with primary liver carcinoma and hepatitis B virus infection.

To note about this clonotype: The conserved final phenylalanine or tryptophan is absent from the CDR3, which likely points to a read error. The chain employs TRBV11-1 and TRBJ2-1, with TRBD2 matching over 9 bases. The trim removed 5 bases at V and 3 bases at J, leaving 5 bases unmatched. Looked up from germline, CDR1 is SGHAT and CDR2 is FQDESV (reference sequence). The CDR3 totals 15 residues. The CDR3 is CASSVGLAYYNEQFL. CDR3 nucleotide sequence: TGTGCCAGCAGCGTAGGACTAGCGTACTACAATGAGCAGTTCTTA.

The rearrangement uses TRBV30 and TRBJ2-3; D gene uncertain. V lost 1 base to trimming and J lost 1 base, with 12 bases between them. The CDR3 loop spans 15 amino acids. In germline, CDR1 is GTSNPN, CDR2 SVGIG (reference sequence). As DNA, the CDR3 is TGTGCCTGGAGTGCCCCGAGTTCTGGCACAGATACGCAGTATTTT. This encodes CAWSAPSSGTDTQYF.

J is TRBJ1-5 and V is TRBV10-3; TRBD1 matches at 7 bases. The CDR3 contains 17 residues. From germline, CDR1 is ENHRY and CDR2 SYGVKD. Unmatched junction bases numbered 10, after V lost 0 bases and J lost 5 bases. CDR3 residues: CAISESNRGSGDQPQHF. The CDR3 nucleotides are TGTGCCATCAGTGAGTCGAACAGGGGATCGGGCGATCAGCCCCAGCATTTT.

This clonotype was observed once. The gene calls are TRBV12-3 or TRBV12-4 and TRBJ2-1; D gene ambiguous. The CDR3 sequence is 13 residues long. The V end lost 3 bases, the J end lost 14 bases, and 17 bases lay between the germline ends. As DNA, the CDR3 is TGTGCCAGCAGTTTCGAAATAGCTGATGGGGAGTTCTTC. Translating gives CASSFEIADGEFF.

This chain uses TRBV6-5 with TRBJ2-7; 9 bases agree with TRBD2. After removal of 5 bases from V and 7 bases from J, the junction contained 9 bases not matched to a gene. Germline V gene lookup returns CDR1 MNHEY and CDR2 SVGAGI. The CDR3 has 14 residues. CDR3 residues: CASSTLAGSREQYF. The CDR3 region has the DNA TGTGCCAGCAGTACGCTAGCGGGAAGTCGAGAGCAGTACTTC.

The V and J genes are TRBV6-6 and TRBJ2-7; 12 nucleotides line up with TRBD1. The junction had 12 bases not matched to a gene; V was cut back by 2 bases and J by 4 bases. In germline, CDR1 is MNHNY, CDR2 SVGAGI (reference sequence). The CDR3 consists of 18 residues. The CDR3 reads CASSYRGQGAPSRYEQYF. The CDR3 bases are TGTGCCAGCAGTTACCGGGGACAGGGGGCGCCGAGTCGTTACGAGCAGTACTTC.

About this clonotype itself: A much bigger clone sits one base away, suggesting this may be a read error. The CDR3 carries no conserved terminal phenylalanine or tryptophan, so it likely arises from a read error. V usage is TRBV11-2 and J usage is TRBJ2-3; 9 positions match TRBD2. Germline CDR1 is SGHAT and CDR2 is FQNNGV. The CDR3 loop spans 15 amino acids. With V trimmed by 5 bases and J by 3 bases, 6 bases remained unmatched. The CDR3 DNA sequence: TGTGCCAGCAGCCACGGCGGGAGGGGGACAGATACGCAGTATTCT. It yields the protein CASSHGGRGTDTQYS.

V gene TRBV7-2 combines with J gene TRBJ1-5; D not certain. The V gene lost 4 bases and the J gene lost 6 bases, with 7 bases spanning the gap. This CDR3 has 12 amino acids. From germline, CDR1 is SGHTA and CDR2 FQGNSA. The CDR3 loop is CASSYAVQPQHF. In DNA, the CDR3 is TGTGCCAGCAGCTACGCGGTTCAGCCCCAGCATTTT.

This clonotype has a handful of counts. This chain links TRBV13 with TRBJ2-5; D is undetermined. From germline, CDR1 is PRHDT and CDR2 FYEKMQ (reference sequence). The CDR3 loop spans 11 amino acids. The V end lost 5 bases, the J end lost 5 bases, and 6 bases lay between the germline ends. In nucleotides, the CDR3 is TGTGCCAGCAGCCGTGCCGAGACCCAGTACTTC. Protein product: CASSRAETQYF.

CDR3 amino acids: CASSSILGHNEQFF. For the CDR3, the DNA is TGTGCCAGCAGCTCTATACTGGGACACAATGAGCAGTTCTTC. The chain employs TRBV11-2 and TRBJ2-1; the D call may be TRBD1 or TRBD2 (5 bases each). Deletions cut 4 bases from V and 5 bases from J, with 12 bases between. From germline, CDR1 is SGHAT and CDR2 FQNNGV. The CDR3 sequence is 14 residues long.

This clonotype was detected once. The rearrangement joins TRBV12-3 or TRBV12-4 to TRBJ2-1; no clear D gene. This CDR3 spans 12 amino acids. Trimming shortened V by 8 bases and J by 4 bases, and 9 bases separated the two germline ends. The CDR3 DNA follows: TGTGCCAGCGGGGTCGTTTACAATGAGCAGTTCTTC. Amino acid sequence: CASGVVYNEQFF.

The V call is TRBV6-5, the J call TRBJ2-7; 13 nucleotides agree with TRBD2. Germline CDR1 is MNHEY and CDR2 is SVGAGI. This CDR3 spans 16 amino acids. The junction had 10 bases not matched to a gene; V was cut back by 2 bases and J by 9 bases. The CDR3 protein is CASSYTSGGGGTGQYF. The CDR3, as DNA: TGTGCCAGCAGTTACACTAGCGGGGGGGGCGGAACCGGGCAGTACTTC.

A remark on this clonotype: A single base separates this from a much larger clone, so it may be a read error. Here the CDR3 omits its conserved ending phenylalanine or tryptophan, so a read error is the likely source. The rearrangement links TRBV6-5 to TRBJ1-3; maybe TRBD1 (5 bases). Trimming took off 4 bases at V and 3 bases at J, with 10 bases between the two ends. This CDR3 has 14 amino acids. Germline loops: CDR1 MNHEY, CDR2 SVGAGI. The CDR3 DNA reads as TGTGCCAGCAGTTTTACGGGGGTTGGAAACACCATATATTCT. Translating it yields CASSFTGVGNTIYS.

Points on this clonotype: With a much larger clone just one base away, this may be a read error. The chain carries TRBV11-2 and TRBJ2-1; maybe TRBD1 (6 bases). Germline-derived CDR1 and CDR2 are SGHAT and FQNNGV. The CDR3 is made up of 13 amino acids. CDR3 sequence reads: CVSSPQGYNEQFF. The CDR3 nucleotides are TGTGTCAGCAGCCCGCAGGGGTACAATGAGCAGTTCTTC.

The chain couples TRBV11-1 to TRBJ2-3, with D possibly TRBD2 on 5 matching bases. CDR1 SGHAT and CDR2 FQDESV come from the germline V gene (reference sequence). There are 14 residues in the CDR3. The V gene lost 4 bases and the J gene lost 5 bases, with 13 bases spanning the gap. The CDR3 loop is CASSYETTIDTQYF. CDR3 coding DNA: TGTGCCAGCAGCTACGAGACTACCATAGATACGCAGTATTTT. The full variable domain, with the rest looked up from reference TRBV11-1 and TRBJ2-3, is EAEVAQSPRYKITEKSQAVAFWCDPISGHATLYWYRQILGQGPELLVQFQDESVVDDSQLPKDRFSAERLKGVDSTLKIQPAELGDSAMYLCASSYETTIDTQYFGPGTRLTVL.

The CDR3 region has the DNA TGTGCCAGCAGTTTTTTACAGGGGGCTTACGAGCAGTACTTC. This translates into CASSFLQGAYEQYF. The V gene is TRBV12-3 or TRBV12-4, the J gene TRBJ2-7; TRBD1 aligns across 9 bases. The CDR3 has 14 residues. The V gene end was trimmed by 3 bases and the J gene end by 4 bases; junction bases not matched to a gene: 4.

A single count supports this clonotype. J is TRBJ1-1 and V is TRBV4-1; D not certain. Germline CDR1 is MGHRA and CDR2 is YSYEKL. Trimming removed 6 bases from V and 1 base from J, with 15 bases in between. The CDR3 extends over 15 amino acids. The CDR3 sequence is CASSLGRVSNTEAFF. The CDR3 DNA reads as TGCGCCAGCAGTCTCGGAAGGGTATCGAACACTGAAGCTTTCTTT.

This clonotype was detected a few times. The V gene is TRBV14, the J gene TRBJ1-1; perhaps TRBD1 as D (6 bases). Germline CDR1 SGHDN, CDR2 FVKESK. V was cut by 3 bases and J by 1 base, with 21 bases left in between. CDR3 length: 18 residues. The CDR3 sequence: CASSQSGGQPARNTEAFF. The CDR3 DNA reads TGTGCCAGCAGCCAGAGTGGGGGACAACCCGCGAGGAACACTGAAGCTTTCTTT.

As to this clonotype: A single base separates this from a much larger clone, so it may be a read error. The chain uses TRBV6-5 and TRBJ1-1; no clear D gene. Germline-derived CDR1 and CDR2 are MNHEY and SVGAGI. There are 13 residues in the CDR3. CDR3 nucleotides: TGTACCAGCAGTTACTCATTAGCACTTGAAGCTTTCTTT. Amino acids: CTSSYSLALEAFF.

V and J are TRBV13 and TRBJ2-1; D is perhaps TRBD1 (6 bases). Germline V CDR1 and CDR2: PRHDT, FYEKMQ (reference sequence). The CDR3 runs 13 residues. V was trimmed by 1 base and J by 8 bases, leaving 9 bases between them. CDR3 sequence reads: CASSLEGGYEQFF. The CDR3 DNA is TGTGCCAGCAGCTTAGAAGGGGGTTATGAGCAGTTCTTC.

A remark on this clonotype: A much larger clone differs by one base, so this may be a read error. Because it lacks the conserved phenylalanine or tryptophan at the end, this CDR3 is likely a read error. The gene calls are TRBV29-1 and TRBJ2-3; 7 positions match TRBD1. Trimming at V came to 2 bases and at J to 4 bases, leaving 0 bases not matched to a gene. Germline V gives CDR1 SQVTM, CDR2 ANQGSEA. This CDR3 has 12 residues. CDR3 nucleotides: TGCAGCGTTGAACAGGGGGCAGATACGCAGTATCTT. Protein product: CSVEQGADTQYL.

This clonotype appeared a single time. Possible read error: a much larger clone is one base away. V usage is TRBV5-4 and J usage is TRBJ2-1, with 7 bases that match TRBD2. Germline V lookup: CDR1 SGHNT, CDR2 YYREEE (reference sequence). The CDR3 loop spans 17 amino acids. The V segment lost 4 bases and the J segment 0 bases; nucleotides outside the gene matches: 10. CDR3: CASSHEAGTSSYNEQFF. The CDR3 DNA sequence: TGTGCCAGCAGCCACGAAGCGGGAACAAGCTCCTACAATGAGCAGTTCTTC.

This clonotype was seen once. Since a much larger clone is just one base distant, this may be a read error. The genes are TRBV11-2 and TRBJ2-5, with TRBD1 identical over 9 bases. The length of the CDR3 is 17 residues. The germline V gene encodes CDR1 SGHAT and CDR2 FQNNGV. After removal of 10 bases from V and 5 bases from J, the junction contained 20 bases not matched to a gene. CDR3 region: CANNLKTGQGGWETQYF. The CDR3 nucleotides are TGTGCCAACAACTTAAAGACGGGACAGGGAGGATGGGAGACCCAGTACTTC.

This chain connects TRBV6-1 to TRBJ1-5; unclear D gene. Trimming shortened V by 1 base and J by 0 bases, and 16 bases separated the two germline ends. Germline V gene data show CDR1 as MNHNS and CDR2 as SASEGT. The CDR3 is made up of 18 amino acids. CDR3 in amino acids: CASSEVEIKAYSNQPQHF. Written as DNA, the CDR3 is TGTGCCAGCAGTGAAGTGGAGATAAAAGCTTATAGCAATCAGCCCCAGCATTTT.

This clonotype was picked up one time. This chain connects TRBV11-2 to TRBJ2-5, with D perhaps being TRBD1 or TRBD2 (5 bases each). V was clipped by 2 bases and J by 5 bases, with 9 bases between them. The CDR3 is 13 residues long. Germline V gene data show CDR1 as SGHAT and CDR2 as FQNNGV. The CDR3 loop is CASSLWGLETQYF. The CDR3 region has the DNA TGTGCCAGCAGCTTATGGGGGTTGGAGACCCAGTACTTC.

With respect to this clonotype: Being one base from a much bigger clone, this may be a read error. V usage is TRBV11-2 and J usage is TRBJ2-2; the match to TRBD2 covers 7 bases. The CDR3 spans 15 residues. Germline V gene lookup returns CDR1 SGHAT and CDR2 FQNNGV. CDR3 nucleotides: TGTGCCAACAGCTTCTCCGCGGGAGAGGTCGGGGAGCTGTTTTTT. Translated, it gives CANSFSAGEVGELFF.

The chain is built from TRBV10-3 and TRBJ2-2, with D unclear. Germline CDR1 ENHRY, CDR2 SYGVKD. This CDR3 spans 12 amino acids. V was trimmed by 8 bases and J by 7 bases, leaving 11 bases between them. CDR3 loop: CAIGVEIGELFF. In DNA form, the CDR3 reads TGTGCCATCGGAGTGGAGATCGGGGAGCTGTTTTTT.

This clonotype was detected many times. This chain joins TRBV11-2 and TRBJ2-6; D gene unclear. The CDR3 loop spans 13 amino acids. The ends were cut back, 5 bases at V and 2 bases at J, with 4 bases in the middle. From germline, CDR1 is SGHAT and CDR2 FQNNGV. The CDR3 DNA follows: TGTGCCAGCAGCCCCCCTGGGGCCAACGTCCTGACTTTC. It translates to CASSPPGANVLTF.